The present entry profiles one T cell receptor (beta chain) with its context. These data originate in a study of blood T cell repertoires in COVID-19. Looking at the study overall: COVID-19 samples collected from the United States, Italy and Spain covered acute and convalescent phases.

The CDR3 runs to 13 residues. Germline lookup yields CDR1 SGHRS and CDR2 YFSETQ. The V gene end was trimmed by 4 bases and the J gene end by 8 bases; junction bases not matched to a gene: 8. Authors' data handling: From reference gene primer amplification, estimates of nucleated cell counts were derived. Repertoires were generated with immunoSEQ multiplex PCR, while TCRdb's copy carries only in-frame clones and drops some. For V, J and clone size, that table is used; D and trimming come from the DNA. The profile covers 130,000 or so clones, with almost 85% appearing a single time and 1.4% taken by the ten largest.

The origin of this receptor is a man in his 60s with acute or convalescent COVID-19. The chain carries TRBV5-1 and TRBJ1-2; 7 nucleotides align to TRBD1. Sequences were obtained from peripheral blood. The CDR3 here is CASSIQGLDGYTF. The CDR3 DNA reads TGCGCCAGCAGCATACAGGGGCTGGACGGCTACACCTTC.